These T cell receptor beta chains were read from a single sample in a study of T cell repertoires in cytomegalovirus infection. TCRdb analysed the reads with MiXCR anew, one entry per CDR3 protein. Of fewer than 900,000 distinct CDR3 sequences in the sample, approximately 32% were seen once. No cognate antigen is known for these TCRs. Here the sequenced sample was cultured CD8+ T cells from PBMCs, taken from culture after CMV antigen stimulation. These receptors originate from a human donor in good health (CMV status not recorded). Some clones in this sample may be carry-over from other donors' samples. The CDR3 runs from the conserved cysteine through the conserved F or W. Fields, in order: CDR3 length, clone size, V gene, D gene, J gene, CDR3 protein, CDR3 DNA. A D gene is named only where the DNA matches it firmly. Clone size, where shown, is once, few, many, or a class for clones that have expanded.

>15|few|TRBV27|TRBD1|TRBJ1-2
CASSLSTGVKYGYTF
TGTGCCAGCAGTTTATCGACAGGGGTGAAATATGGCTACACCTTC
>16|many|TRBV6-1|TRBD1|TRBJ1-2
CASKGQVGFTPYGYTF
TGTGCCAGCAAGGGACAGGTCGGCTTCACTCCCTATGGCTACACCTTC
>14|-|TRBV10-3|-|TRBJ2-1
CAISESEGDNEQFF
TGTGCCATCAGTGAGAGCGAGGGGGATAATGAGCAGTTCTTC
>13|few|TRBV6-1|-|TRBJ2-1
CASSEARASEQFF
TGTGCCAGCAGTGAAGCGCGGGCATCGGAGCAGTTCTTC
>11|-|TRBV12-3/TRBV12-4|-|TRBJ1-1
CASNKGSEAFF
TGTGCCAGCAATAAGGGAAGTGAAGCTTTCTTT
>12|-|TRBV29-1|-|TRBJ1-2
CSAPTSTYGYTF
TGCAGCGCACCCACCTCCACCTATGGCTACACCTTC
>14|many|TRBV7-9|-|TRBJ2-3
CASSLIGATDTQYF
TGTGCCAGCAGCTTAATCGGTGCCACAGATACGCAGTATTTT
>12|few|TRBV13|-|TRBJ1-1
CASSVGVTEAFF
TGTGCCAGCAGCGTGGGCGTTACTGAAGCTTTCTTT
>19|many|TRBV18|-|TRBJ1-5
CASSGGSADAPISNQPQHF
TGTGCCAGCTCAGGAGGATCCGCGGACGCACCTATAAGCAATCAGCCCCAGCATTTT
>18|-|TRBV6-2/TRBV6-3|TRBD1|TRBJ2-2
CASSLRTGVISDTGELFF
TGTGCCAGCAGCCTCAGGACAGGGGTTATCAGTGACACCGGGGAGCTGTTTTTT
>19|-|TRBV5-1|TRBD1|TRBJ2-6
CASSWDNARDSIIANVLTF
TGCGCCAGCAGCTGGGATAACGCCCGGGACAGTATTATTGCCAACGTCCTGACTTTC
>14|-|TRBV5-1|-|TRBJ2-7
CASSLTSQGGEQYF
TGCGCCAGCAGCTTGACTAGCCAAGGGGGCGAGCAGTACTTC
>22|-|TRBV7-8|-|TRBJ2-1
CASSLVERVGWLERSSYNEQFF
TGTGCCAGCAGCTTAGTAGAAAGGGTGGGGTGGTTGGAGCGAAGCTCCTACAATGAGCAGTTCTTC
>14|-|TRBV12-3/TRBV12-4|TRBD1|TRBJ1-1
CASSYEGARTEAFF
TGTGCCAGCAGTTATGAGGGGGCGCGGACTGAAGCTTTCTTT
>17|many|TRBV7-8|TRBD2|TRBJ2-2
CASKPAGGLGDTGELFF
TGTGCCAGCAAGCCAGCGGGGGGGCTTGGGGACACCGGGGAGCTGTTTTTT
>17|-|TRBV7-6|-|TRBJ1-2
CASSLGGGGSPNYGYTF
TGTGCCAGCAGCTTAGGGGGGGGGGGCAGTCCCAACTATGGCTACACCTTC
>19|few|TRBV7-9|TRBD2|TRBJ2-4
CASAGLAGHPVLEANIQYF
TGTGCCAGCGCGGGACTAGCGGGGCATCCTGTCTTAGAGGCAAACATTCAGTACTTC
>15|-|TRBV7-2|-|TRBJ2-7
CASSLLPDSSYEQYF
TGTGCCAGCAGCTTATTGCCGGACAGCTCCTACGAGCAGTACTTC
>14|-|TRBV9|-|TRBJ2-3
CASSGADASDTQYF
TGTGCCAGCAGCGGAGCCGACGCTTCCGATACGCAGTATTTT
>12|few|TRBV27|-|TRBJ1-2
CASSPRNGGYTF
TGTGCCAGCAGTCCCCGGAACGGTGGCTACACCTTC
>14|-|TRBV7-2|-|TRBJ1-1
CASSLTGGGAEAFF
TGTGCCAGCAGCTTAACGGGAGGGGGTGCTGAAGCTTTCTTT
>15|few|TRBV6-5|-|TRBJ1-5
CASRVDGTSNQPQHF
TGTGCCAGCAGAGTAGATGGGACGAGCAATCAGCCCCAGCATTTT
>17|few|TRBV7-9|TRBD2|TRBJ2-3
CASSRPTSGGAPDTQYF
TGTGCCAGCAGCCGCCCGACTAGCGGGGGGGCCCCAGATACGCAGTATTTT
>13|few|TRBV7-9|TRBD1|TRBJ1-2
CASSLRQGWGYTF
TGTGCCAGCAGCCTGAGACAGGGGTGGGGCTACACCTTC
>15|many|TRBV11-2|-|TRBJ2-5
CASSLEIARQETQYF
TGTGCCAGCAGCTTAGAGATCGCGAGGCAAGAGACCCAGTACTTC
>16|few|TRBV4-1|TRBD1|TRBJ2-1
CASSQDYGTGSSEQFF
TGCGCCAGCAGCCAAGACTACGGGACAGGGTCGTCTGAGCAGTTCTTC
>15|-|TRBV7-9|TRBD2|TRBJ2-2
CASSNSSGHTGELFF
TGTGCCAGCAGTAACTCTAGCGGGCACACCGGGGAGCTGTTTTTT